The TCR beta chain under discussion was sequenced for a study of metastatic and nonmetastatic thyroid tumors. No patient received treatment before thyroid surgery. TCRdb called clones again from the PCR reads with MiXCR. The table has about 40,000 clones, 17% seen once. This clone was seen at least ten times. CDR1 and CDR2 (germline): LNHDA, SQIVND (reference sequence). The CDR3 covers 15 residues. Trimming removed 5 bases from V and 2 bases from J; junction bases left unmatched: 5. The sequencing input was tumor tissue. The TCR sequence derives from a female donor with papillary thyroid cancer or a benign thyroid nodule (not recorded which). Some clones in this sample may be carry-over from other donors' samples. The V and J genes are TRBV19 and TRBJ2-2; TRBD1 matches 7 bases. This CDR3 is CASSDRTGNTGELFF. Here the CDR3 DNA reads TGTGCCAGTAGTGACCGGACAGGTAACACCGGGGAGCTGTTTTTT. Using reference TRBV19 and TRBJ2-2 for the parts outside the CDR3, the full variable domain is DGGITQSPKYLFRKEGQNVTLSCEQNLNHDAMYWYRQDPGQGLRLIYYSQIVNDFQKGDIAEGYSVSREKKESFPLTVTSAQKNPTAFYLCASSDRTGNTGELFFGEGSRLTVL.